Listed below are T cell receptor beta chains from one sample, sequenced in a study of blood T cell repertoires in COVID-19. The assay was immunoSEQ multiplex PCR, and TCRdb's table has in-frame clones only and misses some. The sample holds approximately 220,000 clones; around 85% are singletons and the top ten take roughly 2.4%. Sequencing used peripheral blood. These receptors all come from a woman in her 50s with acute or convalescent COVID-19. Both conserved end residues are part of each CDR3. A D gene is named only where the DNA matches it firmly. The size entry is marked missing in some rows and otherwise reads once, few, many or a size class.

.	TRBJ2-5	TRBV7-9	.	CASSHGETQYF	TGTGCCAGCAGCCACGGAGAGACCCAGTACTTC
.	TRBJ2-5	TRBV3-1/TRBV3-2	.	CASSPGMETQYF	TGTGCCAGCAGCCCAGGTATGGAGACCCAGTACTTC
many	TRBJ2-3	TRBV5-6	TRBD2	CASSSWTSPDTQYF	TGTGCCAGCAGCTCGTGGACTAGCCCAGATACGCAGTATTTT
.	TRBJ2-6	TRBV9	TRBD2	CASSVEAGAGANVLTF	TGTGCCAGCAGCGTAGAAGCGGGGGCTGGGGCCAACGTCCTGACTTTC
.	TRBJ1-1	TRBV7-2	.	CASSAPNRVRVNTEAFF	TGTGCCAGCAGCGCGCCGAACAGGGTCAGGGTGAACACTGAAGCTTTCTTT
.	TRBJ2-7	TRBV5-1	TRBD1	CASSSNRGPYEQYF	TGCGCCAGCAGCTCAAACAGGGGGCCCTACGAGCAGTACTTC
.	TRBJ1-5	TRBV12-5	TRBD1	CASGAPDPGQGYQPQHF	TGTGCTAGTGGTGCTCCCGACCCTGGACAGGGGTACCAGCCCCAGCATTTT
.	TRBJ2-3	TRBV18	TRBD2	CASSPGTSGGTDTQYF	TGTGCCAGCTCACCTGGGACTAGCGGGGGCACAGATACGCAGTATTTT
.	TRBJ1-2	TRBV4-3	TRBD1	CASSQDNSGLQGQPLNGYTF	TGCGCCAGCAGCCAAGATAACTCGGGGCTTCAGGGACAGCCGCTAAATGGCTACACCTTC
.	TRBJ2-7	TRBV18	TRBD1	CASSPWGQGYEQYF	TGTGCCAGCTCACCTTGGGGACAGGGGTACGAGCAGTACTTC
.	TRBJ1-6	TRBV10-3	.	CAISDRSNYNSPLHF	TGTGCCATCAGTGACAGGTCGAACTATAATTCACCCCTCCACTTT
.	TRBJ1-3	TRBV3-1/TRBV3-2	TRBD1	CASSLGQGNTIYF	TGTGCCAGCAGCCTTGGACAGGGGAACACCATATATTTT
few	TRBJ1-2	TRBV4-2	TRBD1	CASSQDRQGSNYGYTF	TGTGCCAGCAGCCAAGATCGACAGGGCTCTAACTATGGCTACACCTTC
.	TRBJ2-3	TRBV24-1	.	CATSDQGSTDTQYF	TGTGCCACCAGTGATCAGGGTAGCACAGATACGCAGTATTTT
.	TRBJ1-4	TRBV30	.	CAWSGQGWEKLFF	TGTGCCTGGAGTGGGCAGGGGTGGGAAAAACTGTTTTTT
.	TRBJ1-1	TRBV9	.	CASSVDSAGGYNTEAFF	TGTGCCAGCAGCGTAGACTCGGCGGGGGGATATAACACTGAAGCTTTCTTT
few	TRBJ2-4	TRBV3-1/TRBV3-2	TRBD2	CASSQGGSVTKNIQYF	TGTGCCAGCAGCCAGGGCGGGAGTGTAACCAAAAACATTCAGTACTTC
.	TRBJ1-2	TRBV7-3	.	CASDLKGDYGYTF	TGTGCCAGCGATCTAAAGGGGGACTATGGCTACACCTTC
.	TRBJ2-3	TRBV13	TRBD2	CASSHGLAGIRDTQYF	TGTGCCAGCAGCCATGGACTAGCGGGGATCCGGGATACGCAGTATTTT